The 14 T cell receptor beta chains presented below share a single source sample, sequenced in a study of T-cell reconstitution after alpha-beta-depleted transplantation in children. This sample's TCRbeta library carried unique molecular identifier barcodes. MiXCR was run by TCRdb on the PCR reads, yielding one entry per CDR3 protein. This sample has about 470,000 distinct CDR3 sequences; 43% occur once, and the top ten carry 27%. The input for sequencing was PBMCs, taken before TCRalphabeta/CD19-depleted stem cell transplant. Every receptor here comes from a girl aged 2 to 10 with aplastic anemia, due to receive a stem cell transplant.

The J gene is TRBJ2-7, the V gene TRBV28; D is tentatively TRBD1 or TRBD2 (5 bases each). Trimming took off 7 bases at V and 4 bases at J, with 11 bases between the two ends. The germline gives CDR1 MDHEN, CDR2 SYDVKM. The CDR3 spans 12 residues. In nucleotides, the CDR3 is TGTGCCAGCACAAATGGGGGTTACGAGCAGTACTTC. Translation: CASTNGGYEQYF.

The chain has TRBV5-1 and TRBJ2-2, with a possible D match to TRBD1 (6 bases). The germline gives CDR1 SGHRS, CDR2 YFSETQ. V was pared by 2 bases and J by 3 bases, with 11 bases between. There are 15 residues in the CDR3. The CDR3: CASSFQDSYTGELFF. The CDR3 DNA is TGCGCCAGCAGCTTTCAGGACAGCTACACCGGGGAGCTGTTTTTT.

The chain has TRBV27 and TRBJ1-2; TRBD1 agrees at 7 bases. The CDR3 consists of 16 residues. CDR1 is MNHEY and CDR2 is SMNVEV in the germline V gene (reference sequence). The ends lost 3 bases at V and 0 bases at J; junction bases unmatched: 7. CDR3 region: CASSFGGDRPNYGYTF. The DNA of the CDR3 is TGTGCCAGCAGTTTCGGCGGGGACAGACCTAACTATGGCTACACCTTC.

A few counts support this clonotype. The chain employs TRBV27 and TRBJ1-1, with D perhaps TRBD1 (5 bases). V was cut by 5 bases and J by 4 bases, with 14 bases left in between. Germline CDR1 and CDR2: MNHEY and SMNVEV (reference sequence). CDR3 size: 14 residues. CDR3 DNA sequence: TGTGCCAGCAGTCCCCGCCCGGGGACCACTGAAGCTTTCTTT. It specifies CASSPRPGTTEAFF.

The rearrangement joins TRBV18 to TRBJ2-7; 8 bases map to TRBD2. CDR3 size: 17 residues. Germline V gene data show CDR1 as KGHSH and CDR2 as LQKENI. V was clipped by 5 bases and J by 0 bases; unmatched bases: 12. CDR3 bases: TGTGCCAGCTCAAGTGCAAGCGGGAGTTGGGGCTCCTACGAGCAGTACTTC. The encoded protein is CASSSASGSWGSYEQYF.

This rearrangement joins TRBV28 to TRBJ2-5; the D is unclear. The germline gives CDR1 MDHEN, CDR2 SYDVKM. V was clipped by 5 bases and J by 1 base, with 14 bases between them. The CDR3 spans 15 residues. The CDR3 protein is CASSPGRPRQETQYF. For the CDR3, the DNA is TGTGCCAGCAGTCCCGGACGGCCCCGCCAAGAGACCCAGTACTTC.

This clonotype was detected a few times. The J gene is TRBJ2-2, the V gene TRBV20-1; tentative D call: TRBD2 (5 bases). There are 15 residues in the CDR3. V was trimmed by 6 bases and J by 4 bases, leaving 18 bases between them. Germline-derived CDR1 and CDR2 are DFQATT and SNEGSKA (reference sequence). In DNA form, the CDR3 reads TGCAGTGCCCCATTAGGCGCGGCGGGCACCGGGGAGCTGTTTTTT. Protein product: CSAPLGAAGTGELFF.

CDR3 protein: CASSYSGGASPYRLFF. DNA for the CDR3: TGTGCCAGCAGCTATAGCGGGGGGGCCTCCCCATATCGTCTGTTTTTT. The chain is built from TRBV12-3 or TRBV12-4 and TRBJ2-2; 11 bases align to TRBD2. This CDR3 is 16 amino acids long. V was clipped by 6 bases and J by 14 bases; unmatched bases: 17.

This clonotype was seen repeatedly, ten times or more. The chain links TRBV28 to TRBJ2-3; 8 bases align to TRBD2. This CDR3 is 16 amino acids long. The germline gives CDR1 MDHEN, CDR2 SYDVKM. J was trimmed by 8 bases and V by 6 bases; bases with no gene match: 16. The CDR3 DNA is TGTGCCAGCAGCTCCCCCGGGACTAGAGGGGGGCCTACGCAGTATTTT. Protein product: CASSSPGTRGGPTQYF.

This clonotype was picked up one time. J is TRBJ2-3 and V is TRBV29-1; D might be TRBD2 (5 bases). Per germline, CDR1 SQVTM and CDR2 ANQGSEA. The CDR3 covers 15 residues. The V and J ends lost 6 bases and 0 bases respectively, with 16 bases between them. The CDR3 region is CSVSPDSASTDTQYF. The CDR3 bases are TGCAGCGTATCCCCGGACTCTGCTAGCACAGATACGCAGTATTTT.

This clonotype was detected many times. V and J are TRBV7-2 and TRBJ1-1; 8 nucleotides align to TRBD1. V lost 5 bases and J lost 1; bases outside the gene matches: 3. CDR1 and CDR2 from the germline V gene are SGHTA and FQGNSA. This CDR3 is 14 amino acids long. The CDR3 loop reads CASSADRGNTEAFF. CDR3 in DNA: TGTGCCAGCAGCGCCGACAGGGGGAACACTGAAGCTTTCTTT.

This clonotype was counted a few times. V gene TRBV7-6 combines with J gene TRBJ2-1; D is tentatively TRBD1 or TRBD2 (5 bases each). This CDR3 contains 18 residues. From germline, CDR1 is SGHVS and CDR2 FNYEAQ. Between the trimmed V and J ends, which lost 4 bases and 8 bases, there was a span of 27 bases. Here the CDR3 reads CASSSEGVPGANGDEQFF. CDR3 bases: TGTGCCAGCAGCTCCGAGGGAGTCCCTGGGGCCAACGGGGATGAGCAGTTCTTC.

CDR3 sequence reads: CASTRDRGRDTEAFF. The CDR3 coding sequence is TGCGCCAGCACCCGGGACAGGGGTCGGGACACTGAAGCTTTCTTT. V usage is TRBV5-1 and J usage is TRBJ1-1, with 10 nucleotides matching TRBD1. The germline V gene encodes CDR1 SGHRS and CDR2 YFSETQ. This CDR3 is 15 amino acids long. Losses at the gene ends were 6 bases for V and 3 bases for J; bases not matched to a gene: 8.

The CDR3 region has the DNA TGTGCCAGCAGCCTAACGAAAAGGGGGGGGAACTATGGCTACACCTTC. Translation: CASSLTKRGGNYGYTF. J is TRBJ1-2 and V is TRBV6-1; a weak D match, TRBD1 (6 bases). The germline CDR1 and CDR2 sequences are MNHNS and SASEGT. The germline V and J ends were trimmed by 6 bases and 2 bases, with 19 bases remaining between them. This CDR3 is 16 amino acids long.